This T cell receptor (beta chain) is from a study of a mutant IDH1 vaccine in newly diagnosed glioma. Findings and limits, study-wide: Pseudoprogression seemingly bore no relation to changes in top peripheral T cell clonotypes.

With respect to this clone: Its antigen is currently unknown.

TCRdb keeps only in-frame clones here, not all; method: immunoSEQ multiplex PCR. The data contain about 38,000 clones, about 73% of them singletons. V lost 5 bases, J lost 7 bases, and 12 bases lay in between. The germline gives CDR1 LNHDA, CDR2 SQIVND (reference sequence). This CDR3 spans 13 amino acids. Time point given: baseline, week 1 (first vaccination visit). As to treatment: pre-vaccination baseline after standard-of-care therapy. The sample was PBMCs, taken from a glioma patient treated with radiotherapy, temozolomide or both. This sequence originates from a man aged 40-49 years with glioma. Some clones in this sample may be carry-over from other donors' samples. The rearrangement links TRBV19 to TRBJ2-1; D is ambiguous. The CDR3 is CASSLIGLNEQFF. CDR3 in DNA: TGTGCCAGTAGTCTTATCGGATTGAATGAGCAGTTCTTC.